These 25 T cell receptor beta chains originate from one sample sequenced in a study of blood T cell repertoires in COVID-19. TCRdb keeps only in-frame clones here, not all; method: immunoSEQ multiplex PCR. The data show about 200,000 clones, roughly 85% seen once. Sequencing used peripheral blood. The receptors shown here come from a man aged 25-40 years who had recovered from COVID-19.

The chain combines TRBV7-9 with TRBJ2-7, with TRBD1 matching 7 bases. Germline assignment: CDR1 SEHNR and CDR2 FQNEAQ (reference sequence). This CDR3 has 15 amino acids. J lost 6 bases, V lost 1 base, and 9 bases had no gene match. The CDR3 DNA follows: TGTGCCAGCAGCTTAGGGGGGACAGAGACTGGCGAGCAGTACTTC. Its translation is CASSLGGTETGEQYF.

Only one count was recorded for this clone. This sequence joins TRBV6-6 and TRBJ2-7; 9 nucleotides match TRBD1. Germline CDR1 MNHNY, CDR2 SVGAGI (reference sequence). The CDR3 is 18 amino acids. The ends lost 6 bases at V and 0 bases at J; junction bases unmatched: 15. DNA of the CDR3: TGTGCCAGCAGCCGAGCGCAGCACAGGGGGCCTAGCTCCTACGAGCAGTACTTC. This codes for CASSRAQHRGPSSYEQYF.

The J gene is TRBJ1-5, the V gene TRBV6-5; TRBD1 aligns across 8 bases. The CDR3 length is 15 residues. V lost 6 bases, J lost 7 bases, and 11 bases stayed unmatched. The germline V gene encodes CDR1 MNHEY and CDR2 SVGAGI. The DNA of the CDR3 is TGTGCCAGCAGCAACGGAGGACAGGGAGGGCAGCCCCAGCATTTT. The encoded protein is CASSNGGQGGQPQHF.

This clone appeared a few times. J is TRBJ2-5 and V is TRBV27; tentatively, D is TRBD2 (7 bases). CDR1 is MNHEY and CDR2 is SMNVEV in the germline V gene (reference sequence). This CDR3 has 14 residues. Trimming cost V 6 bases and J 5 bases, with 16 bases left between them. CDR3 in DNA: TGTGCCAGCAGCCACCGCGGGGGCGGGGAGACCCAGTACTTC. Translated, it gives CASSHRGGGETQYF.

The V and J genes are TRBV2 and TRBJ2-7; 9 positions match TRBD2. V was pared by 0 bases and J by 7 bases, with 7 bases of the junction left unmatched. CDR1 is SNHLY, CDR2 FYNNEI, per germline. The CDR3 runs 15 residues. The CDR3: CASSEAVAGEEEQYF. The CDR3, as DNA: TGTGCCAGCAGTGAAGCGGTAGCGGGGGAGGAAGAGCAGTACTTC.

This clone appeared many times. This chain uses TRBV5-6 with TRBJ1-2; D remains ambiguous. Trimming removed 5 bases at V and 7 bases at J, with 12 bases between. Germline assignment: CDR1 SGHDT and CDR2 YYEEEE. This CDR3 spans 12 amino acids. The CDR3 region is CASRIREGGYTF. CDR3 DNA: TGTGCCAGCAGGATAAGGGAGGGTGGCTACACCTTC.

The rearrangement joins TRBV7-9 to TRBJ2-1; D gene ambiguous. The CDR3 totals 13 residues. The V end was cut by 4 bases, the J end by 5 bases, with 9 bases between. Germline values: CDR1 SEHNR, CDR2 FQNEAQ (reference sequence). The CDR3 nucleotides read TGTGCCAGCAGCTCCCGGTACGACAATGAGCAGTTCTTC. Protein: CASSSRYDNEQFF.

DNA for the CDR3: TGTGCCAGCAGTTGGGGACAGGGCTCAGATACGCAGTATTTT. As protein: CASSWGQGSDTQYF. The J gene is TRBJ2-3, the V gene TRBV27; 9 bases line up with TRBD1. Unmatched junction bases numbered 3, after V lost 4 bases and J lost 4 bases. Germline V gene data show CDR1 as MNHEY and CDR2 as SMNVEV (reference sequence). This CDR3 region has 14 residues.

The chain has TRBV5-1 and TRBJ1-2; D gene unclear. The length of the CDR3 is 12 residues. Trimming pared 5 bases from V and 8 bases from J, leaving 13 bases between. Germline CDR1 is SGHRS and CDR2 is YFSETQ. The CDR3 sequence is CASRPGAQGYTF. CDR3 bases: TGCGCCAGCAGACCGGGAGCTCAGGGCTACACCTTC.

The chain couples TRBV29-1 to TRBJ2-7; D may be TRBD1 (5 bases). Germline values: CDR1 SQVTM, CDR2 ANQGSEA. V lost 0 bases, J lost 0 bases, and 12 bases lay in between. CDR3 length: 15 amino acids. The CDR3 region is CSVEDGQGYSYEQYF. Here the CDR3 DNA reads TGCAGCGTTGAAGATGGGCAGGGCTACTCCTACGAGCAGTACTTC.

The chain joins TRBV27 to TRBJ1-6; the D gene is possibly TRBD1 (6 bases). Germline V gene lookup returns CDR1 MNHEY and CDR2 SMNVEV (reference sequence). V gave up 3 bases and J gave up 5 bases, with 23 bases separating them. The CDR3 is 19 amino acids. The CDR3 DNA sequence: TGTGCCAGCAGTTTGTTGGGGGCTCCACGAGTAGGGAATAATTCACCCCTCCACTTT. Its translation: CASSLLGAPRVGNNSPLHF.

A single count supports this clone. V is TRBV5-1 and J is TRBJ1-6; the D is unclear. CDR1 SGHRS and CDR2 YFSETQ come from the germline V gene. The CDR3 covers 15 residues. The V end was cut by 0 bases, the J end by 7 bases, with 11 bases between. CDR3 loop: CASSLVAGTNSPLHF. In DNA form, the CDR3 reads TGCGCCAGCAGCTTGGTGGCGGGTACCAATTCACCCCTCCACTTT.

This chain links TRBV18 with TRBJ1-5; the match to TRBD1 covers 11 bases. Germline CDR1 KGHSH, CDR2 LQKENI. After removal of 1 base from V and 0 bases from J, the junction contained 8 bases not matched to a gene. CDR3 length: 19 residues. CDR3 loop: CASSPRGQGAVYSNQPQHF. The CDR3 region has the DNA TGTGCCAGCTCACCACGAGGACAGGGGGCAGTTTATAGCAATCAGCCCCAGCATTTT.

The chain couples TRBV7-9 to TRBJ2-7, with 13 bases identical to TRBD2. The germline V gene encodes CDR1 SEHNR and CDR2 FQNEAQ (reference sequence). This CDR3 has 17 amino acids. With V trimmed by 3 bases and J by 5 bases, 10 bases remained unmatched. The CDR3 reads CASSFQTSGGPPDEQYF. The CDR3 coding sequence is TGTGCCAGCAGCTTCCAGACTAGCGGGGGGCCGCCTGACGAGCAGTACTTC.

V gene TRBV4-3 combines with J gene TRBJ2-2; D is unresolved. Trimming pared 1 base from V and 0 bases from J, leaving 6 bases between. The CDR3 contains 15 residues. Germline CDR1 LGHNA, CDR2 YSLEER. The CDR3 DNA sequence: TGCGCCAGCAGCCAAGTAGCTTCGAACACCGGGGAGCTGTTTTTT. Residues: CASSQVASNTGELFF.

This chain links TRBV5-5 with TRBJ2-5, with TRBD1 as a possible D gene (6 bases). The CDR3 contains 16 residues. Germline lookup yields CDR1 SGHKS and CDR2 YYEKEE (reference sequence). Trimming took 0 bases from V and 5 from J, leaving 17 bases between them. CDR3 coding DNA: TGTGCCAGCAGCTTGGAATTCGGGGTTCAGGGGGAGACCCAGTACTTC. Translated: CASSLEFGVQGETQYF.

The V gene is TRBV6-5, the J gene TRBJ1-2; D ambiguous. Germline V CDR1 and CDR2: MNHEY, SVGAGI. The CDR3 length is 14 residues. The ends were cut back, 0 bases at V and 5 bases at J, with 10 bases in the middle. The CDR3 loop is CASSYSSGEYGYTF. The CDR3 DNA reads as TGTGCCAGCAGTTACTCTTCCGGGGAGTATGGCTACACCTTC.

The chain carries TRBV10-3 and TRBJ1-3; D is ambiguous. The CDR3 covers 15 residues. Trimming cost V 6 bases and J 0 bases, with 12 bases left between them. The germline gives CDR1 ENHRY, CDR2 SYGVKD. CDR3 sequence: CAISNTFNSGNTIYF. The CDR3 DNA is TGTGCCATCAGCAACACCTTCAACTCTGGAAACACCATATATTTT.

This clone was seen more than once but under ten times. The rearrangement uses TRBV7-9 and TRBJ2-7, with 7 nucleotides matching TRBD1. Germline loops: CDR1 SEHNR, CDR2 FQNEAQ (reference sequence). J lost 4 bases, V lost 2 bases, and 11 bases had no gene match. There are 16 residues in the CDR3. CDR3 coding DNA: TGTGCCAGCAGCTTACTCAGGACCCAGACAGGGTACGAGCAGTACTTC. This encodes CASSLLRTQTGYEQYF.

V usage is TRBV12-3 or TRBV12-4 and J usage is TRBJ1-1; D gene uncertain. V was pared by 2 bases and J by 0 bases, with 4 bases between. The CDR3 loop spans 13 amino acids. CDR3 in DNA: TGTGCCAGCAGTTTAATTATGAACACTGAAGCTTTCTTT. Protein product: CASSLIMNTEAFF.

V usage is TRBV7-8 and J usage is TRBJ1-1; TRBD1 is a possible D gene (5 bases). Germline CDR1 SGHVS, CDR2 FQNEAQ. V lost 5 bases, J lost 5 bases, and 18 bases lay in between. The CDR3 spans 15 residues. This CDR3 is CASSVGTSRGTEAFF. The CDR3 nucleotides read TGTGCCAGCAGCGTTGGGACTTCACGAGGGACTGAAGCTTTCTTT.

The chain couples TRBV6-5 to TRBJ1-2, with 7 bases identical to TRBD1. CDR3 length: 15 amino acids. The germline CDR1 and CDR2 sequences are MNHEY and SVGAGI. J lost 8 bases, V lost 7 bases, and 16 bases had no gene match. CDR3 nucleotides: TGTGCCAGCACACTAAGACCGACAGGGACTGAAGGCTACACCTTC. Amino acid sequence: CASTLRPTGTEGYTF.

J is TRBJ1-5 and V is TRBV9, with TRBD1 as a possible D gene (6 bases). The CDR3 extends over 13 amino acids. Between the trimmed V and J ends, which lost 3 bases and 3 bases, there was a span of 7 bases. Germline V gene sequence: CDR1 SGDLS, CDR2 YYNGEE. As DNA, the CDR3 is TGTGCCAGCAGCGCAGGGGTCAATCAGCCCCAGCATTTT. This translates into CASSAGVNQPQHF.

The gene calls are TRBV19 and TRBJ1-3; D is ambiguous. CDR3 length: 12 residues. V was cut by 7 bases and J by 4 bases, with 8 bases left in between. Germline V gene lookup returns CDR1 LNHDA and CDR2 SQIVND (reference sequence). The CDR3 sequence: CASTDEGNTIYF. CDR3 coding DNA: TGTGCCAGTACCGATGAGGGAAACACCATATATTTT.

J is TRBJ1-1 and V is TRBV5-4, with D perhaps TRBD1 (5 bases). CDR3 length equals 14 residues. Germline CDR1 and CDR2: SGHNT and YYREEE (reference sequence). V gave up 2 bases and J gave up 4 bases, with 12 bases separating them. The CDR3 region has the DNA TGTGCCAGCAGCTTTGGAGGGAGGGGCACTGAAGCTTTCTTT. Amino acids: CASSFGGRGTEAFF.